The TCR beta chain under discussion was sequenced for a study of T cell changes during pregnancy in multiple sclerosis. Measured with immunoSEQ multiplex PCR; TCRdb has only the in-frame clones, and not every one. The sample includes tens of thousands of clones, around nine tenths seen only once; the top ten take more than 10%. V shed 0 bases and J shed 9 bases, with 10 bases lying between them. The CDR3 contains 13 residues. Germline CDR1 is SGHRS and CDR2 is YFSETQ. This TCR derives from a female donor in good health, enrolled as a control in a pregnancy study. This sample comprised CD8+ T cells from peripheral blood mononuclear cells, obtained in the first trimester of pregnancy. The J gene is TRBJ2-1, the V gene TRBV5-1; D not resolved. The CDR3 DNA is TGCGCCAGCAGCTTGGAACAGTATAGTGAGCAGTTCTTC. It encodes CASSLEQYSEQFF.